Sequencing of this T cell receptor (beta chain) was carried out in a study of CXCR3-negative and CXCR3-positive naive CD8 T cells. Regarding this clonotype: What it binds is not known.

In preparing the TRB cDNA libraries, 5' RACE with UMI labels was used. TCRdb re-called the 5' RACE reads and shows each CDR3 protein once, DNA omitted. The table for this sample gives approximately 59,000 distinct CDR3 sequences. General observations from the study: Relative to CXCR3-negative naive cells, CXCR3-positive naive cells had more hydrophobic TRB CDR3s.

Source material: naive CXCR3+ CD8+ T cells from blood. The subset denotes: CD45RO-CCR7+CD27+CD95- naive CD8+ T cells expressing CXCR3 (TNR3+). The source is a human donor in good health. Some clones in this sample may be carry-over from other donors' samples.

The CDR3 region is CASSLFGLAGGVQETQYF. V is TRBV27 and J is TRBJ2-5; TCRdb reports TRBD2, a call that lacks DNA to check it against. Germline V gene sequence: CDR1 MNHEY, CDR2 SMNVEV (reference sequence). The CDR3 is 18 amino acids.